The TCR beta chain under discussion was sequenced for a study of graft-versus-host responses after intestinal transplantation. As concerns this clone: Its specificity is not known.

Libraries were prepared by immunoSEQ multiplex PCR; TCRdb keeps only in-frame clonotypes and omits some of them. The data contain approximately 90,000 clones, around 84% of them seen just once; the ten biggest clones take up approximately 0.88%. The specimen comprised unstimulated CD4+ T cells sorted from spleen or lymph node cells, sampled before intestinal transplant. This sequence originates from a human donor who received an intestinal transplant.

The CDR3 bases are TGCGCCAGCAGCTTGAACGGGGGAAGCAATCAGCCCCAGCATTTT. Translating gives CASSLNGGSNQPQHF. The rearrangement uses TRBV5-1 and TRBJ1-5; the D gene is possibly TRBD1 (5 bases). The CDR3 sequence is 15 residues long. The V end was cut by 1 base, the J end by 1 base, with 9 bases between. In germline, CDR1 is SGHRS, CDR2 YFSETQ.